The 16 T cell receptor beta chains reported below all come from one sample, sequenced in a study of T cells in Graves' hyperthyroidism and ophthalmopathy. The TCR beta CDR3 regions underwent amplification using RNA transcripts as the source. TCR CDR3 regions were first amplified by RT-PCR with HTBI primers. TCRdb analysed the multiplex PCR reads with MiXCR anew, one entry per CDR3 protein. The table has hundreds of thousands of distinct CDR3 sequences, 12% to 15% seen once. The specimen was blood. These receptors were taken from a woman between 40 and 55 years old with Graves' hyperthyroidism.

The genes are TRBV12-3 or TRBV12-4 and TRBJ2-3; D possibly corresponds to TRBD2 (5 bases). The CDR3 consists of 12 residues. Trimming took 4 bases from V and 4 from J, leaving 6 bases between them. The CDR3 here is CASSSAADTQYF. The CDR3 coding sequence is TGTGCCAGCAGTTCAGCGGCAGATACGCAGTATTTT.

This clonotype has more than one count but fewer than ten. The CDR3 nucleotides read TGTGCCAGCAGGGGACTAGCGGGAGGGAGGGAAGAGACCCAGTACTTC. Encoded protein: CASRGLAGGREETQYF. V is TRBV6-4 and J is TRBJ2-5; 16 nucleotides agree with TRBD2. Losses at the gene ends were 6 bases for V and 3 bases for J; bases not matched to a gene: 4. Germline V CDR1 and CDR2: MRHNA, SNTAGT. The CDR3 sequence is 16 residues long.

This clonotype was seen many times. The chain couples TRBV12-3 or TRBV12-4 to TRBJ2-1, with TRBD2 identical over 10 bases. The ends lost 7 bases at V and 4 bases at J; junction bases unmatched: 4. CDR3 length equals 14 residues. CDR3 region: CASKPGLAYNEQFF. The CDR3 nucleotides read TGTGCCAGCAAACCGGGACTAGCGTACAATGAGCAGTTCTTC.

This clonotype was seen many times. The rearrangement uses TRBV11-3 and TRBJ2-5; TRBD2 matches at 7 bases. J was trimmed by 2 bases and V by 5 bases; bases with no gene match: 5. The V gene's germline CDR1 is SGHNT and CDR2 YENEEA. The CDR3 totals 14 residues. The CDR3 nucleotides read TGTGCCAGCAGCACCGGACTAGGACAAGAGACCCAGTACTTC. It yields the protein CASSTGLGQETQYF.

This clonotype was counted a few times. The chain joins TRBV20-1 to TRBJ1-5; D gene uncertain. Trimming stripped 3 bases from V and 0 bases from J, with 12 bases between. The germline V gene encodes CDR1 DFQATT and CDR2 SNEGSKA (reference sequence). The CDR3 sequence is 15 residues long. In DNA form, the CDR3 reads TGCAGTGCTAGTAGAGGAAAATATAGCAATCAGCCCCAGCATTTT. Amino acids: CSASRGKYSNQPQHF.

Many counts were recorded for this clonotype. The V call is TRBV5-1, the J call TRBJ1-1; no reliable D call. The CDR3 spans 13 residues. The V gene lost 7 bases and the J gene lost 3 bases, with 13 bases spanning the gap. Germline CDR1 is SGHRS and CDR2 is YFSETQ. In nucleotides, the CDR3 is TGCGCCAGCCGGGAATTCGAGGACACTGAAGCTTTCTTT. Translated, it gives CASREFEDTEAFF. The whole variable domain, filled in from reference TRBV5-1 and TRBJ1-1, reads KAGVTQTPRYLIKTRGQQVTLSCSPISGHRSVSWYQQTPGQGLQFLFEYFSETQRNKGNFPGRFSGRQFSNSRSEMNVSTLELGDSALYLCASREFEDTEAFFGQGTRLTVV.

At least ten counts were recorded for this clonotype. This chain joins TRBV20-1 and TRBJ2-1; D call uncertain. V lost 3 bases and J lost 0, with 12 bases in between. The CDR3 totals 15 residues. Germline lookup yields CDR1 DFQATT and CDR2 SNEGSKA (reference sequence). CDR3 region: CSARLPIRSYNEQFF. CDR3 nucleotides: TGCAGTGCTAGGTTGCCAATTCGCTCCTACAATGAGCAGTTCTTC.

Details on this clonotype: One end of the junction fails to match germline, which may point to a read error. This chain uses TRBV6-2 or TRBV6-3 with TRBJ2-1, with D perhaps matching TRBD2 (6 bases). Per germline, CDR1 MNHEY and CDR2 SVGEGT. The CDR3 extends over 15 amino acids. The CDR3 sequence is CASSFRESSCNEQFF. CDR3 nucleotides: TGTGCCAGCAGTTTCCGGGAGAGCTCCTGCAATGAGCAGTTCTTC.

The sample holds many counts of this clonotype. The CDR3 nucleotides are TGCAGTGCTTTCGGAGTCTCCTACGAGCAGTACTTC. Its translation is CSAFGVSYEQYF. This chain connects TRBV20-1 to TRBJ2-7; D remains ambiguous. The CDR3 covers 12 residues. Trimming took 5 bases from V and 0 from J, leaving 8 bases between them. The germline gives CDR1 DFQATT, CDR2 SNEGSKA (reference sequence).

The rearrangement links TRBV28 to TRBJ2-7; D may be TRBD1 (8 bases). This CDR3 is 14 amino acids long. V gave up 10 bases and J gave up 5 bases, with 21 bases separating them. Germline V CDR1 and CDR2: MDHEN, SYDVKM. In nucleotides, the CDR3 is TGTGCCACCCTAAGCGGGACAGGTAGCAACGAGCAGTACTTC. It yields the protein CATLSGTGSNEQYF.

This clonotype was detected many times. The chain uses TRBV11-3 and TRBJ2-2; tentative D call: TRBD2 (5 bases). Germline V gives CDR1 SGHNT, CDR2 YENEEA. This CDR3 spans 15 amino acids. Trimming took off 6 bases at V and 2 bases at J, with 13 bases between the two ends. The CDR3 DNA follows: TGTGCCAGCAGTTATATCCGGGGAAACACCGGGGAGCTGTTTTTT. Protein: CASSYIRGNTGELFF.

This clonotype was recorded a few times. V usage is TRBV3-1 and J usage is TRBJ1-1, with TRBD1 as a possible D gene (5 bases). CDR3 length: 13 amino acids. The germline V gene has CDR1 LGHDT and CDR2 YNNKEL (reference sequence). The V end was cut by 5 bases, the J end by 5 bases, with 12 bases between. The CDR3 DNA is TGTGCCAGCAGCTACCAGGGAAATACTGAAGCTTTCTTT. Translation gives CASSYQGNTEAFF.

Many counts were recorded for this clonotype. The chain employs TRBV6-1 and TRBJ2-1; 11 nucleotides line up with TRBD1. The CDR3 consists of 14 residues. Germline V gene lookup returns CDR1 MNHNS and CDR2 SASEGT. Trimming cost V 4 bases and J 8 bases; bases outside gene matches: 4. The CDR3 DNA sequence: TGTGCCAGCAGTGCTTCGGGACAGGGGGATGAGCAGTTCTTC. Translation gives CASSASGQGDEQFF.

Note on this clonotype: This may be a read error, as it is one base from a much larger clone. The chain has TRBV3-1 and TRBJ2-1, with 7 bases lining up with TRBD2. This CDR3 is built from 14 residues. Germline V gene data show CDR1 as LGHDT and CDR2 as YNNKEL (reference sequence). The CDR3 loop reads CANSGTGKGNEQFF. DNA for the CDR3: TGTGCCAACAGCGGGACGGGGAAGGGCAATGAGCAGTTCTTC.

This clonotype came up many times. This rearrangement joins TRBV20-1 to TRBJ2-5; TRBD2 matches at 8 bases. This CDR3 spans 14 amino acids. With 3 bases clipped from V and 4 bases from J, the junction kept 7 bases outside the gene matches. Germline CDR1 reads DFQATT; CDR2 reads SNEGSKA (reference sequence). The CDR3 nucleotides are TGCAGTGCTAGCCCGGGACTAGTTGGAGAGACCCAGTACTTC. Translation gives CSASPGLVGETQYF.

At least ten counts were recorded for this clonotype. The chain combines TRBV2 with TRBJ1-2; TRBD1 aligns across 7 bases. J lost 3 bases, V lost 5 bases, and 9 bases had no gene match. This CDR3 region has 15 residues. From germline, CDR1 is SNHLY and CDR2 FYNNEI. DNA of the CDR3: TGTGCCAGCAGTCCGCCCCAGGGGACAGACTATGGCTACACCTTC. It specifies CASSPPQGTDYGYTF. Based on the CDR3 plus reference TRBV2 and TRBJ1-2, the full variable domain is EPEVTQTPSHQVTQMGQEVILRCVPISNHLYFYWYRQILGQKVEFLVSFYNNEISEKSEIFDDQFSVERPDGSNFTLKIRSTKLEDSAMYFCASSPPQGTDYGYTFGSGTRLTVV.